This T cell receptor (beta chain) was captured by sequencing in a study of T cell repertoires in cytomegalovirus infection (dated by TCRdb to 2018 to 2020). Notes on the research overall: The peptide stimulations were aimed at well-studied HLA-B-restricted epitopes as well as recently identified HLA-C-restricted CMV epitopes, whose presentation resists viral immunomodulation. The HLA type of each donor mattered for the analysis, because public TCR beta signatures pointed to carriage of CMV infection along with the matching HLA type.

The treatment or condition label, read with the paper, signifies: in vitro stimulation with specific CMV peptide epitopes to enrich CMV-specific T cells. Overall study outcomes, separate from this receptor: In both this cohort and an independent cohort of 300 to 450 donors, the cumulative frequency of public TCR beta family members distinguished carriers of CMV infection plus the relevant HLA type. The ex vivo response was dominated by HLA-C-restricted CMV-specific TCR beta clonotypes, and the single most frequent clonotype in two of eight donors was supplied by these HLA-C-restricted clonotypes.

A remark on this clonotype: Its target antigen remains unknown. No much larger clone is present one base from it, and per-base qualities are unavailable.

V drops 0 bases and J drops 13 bases, leaving 16 bases in between. The CDR3, from cysteine to phenylalanine, totals 12 residues. CDR3 DNA is the only sequence kept; it has 36 bases, read in frame from the first base. The germline V gene supplies CDR1 SQVTM and CDR2 ANQGSEA. The instrument given in TCRdb is Illumina HiSeq 1500. The public reads were reanalyzed by TCRdb: fastp trimming at Q25, MiXCR alignment, in-frame beta chains only. Merged by CDR3 protein, the rows form single entries marked with the most common genes and DNA. The sample profile shows about a million distinct CDR3 sequences; about a third of them were found once. Together, the top ten hold 11% to 15% of the sample.

The origin of this receptor is a human donor in good health (CMV status not recorded). Some clones in this sample may be carry-over from other donors' samples. The chain joins TRBV29-1 to TRBJ2-7; TRBD1 could be the D gene, as 5 bases match. The material sequenced was cultured CD8+ T cells from PBMCs, taken from culture after CMV antigen stimulation. The CDR3 reads as follows: CSVEDGADDYYF. The nucleotides are TGCAGCGTTGAAGATGGGGCGGACGATTACTACTTC.